One sample yielded the 32 T cell receptor beta chains listed below, sequenced in a study of T cell responses to AZD1222 COVID-19 vaccine. The protocol was immunoSEQ multiplex PCR, while the TCRdb copy is restricted to in-frame clones and leaves out a portion. The sample consists of tens of thousands of clones, more than 75% of them appearing once. The sequencing here drew on peripheral blood, taken on day 0 of MenACWY control vaccination. The receptors were gathered from an adult in good health.

The genes are TRBV10-1 and TRBJ1-1; 7 bases agree with TRBD1. From germline, CDR1 is WNHNN and CDR2 SYGVQD (reference sequence). The J segment lost 3 bases and the V segment lost 3 bases, leaving 10 bases of the junction unmatched. The CDR3 totals 16 residues. This CDR3 reads CASSDTTGELYTEAFF. In DNA form, the CDR3 reads TGCGCCAGCAGTGATACTACAGGGGAACTGTACACTGAAGCTTTCTTT.

The rearrangement uses TRBV2 and TRBJ1-6; 9 bases agree with TRBD1. The germline V gene has CDR1 SNHLY and CDR2 FYNNEI. The V and J ends lost 7 bases and 9 bases, in that order; junction bases with no gene match: 10. This CDR3 is built from 15 residues. The DNA of the CDR3 is TGTGCCAGCATTCGTCCGGGACAGGGCACTTCACCCCTCCACTTT. It encodes CASIRPGQGTSPLHF.

This clone is a singleton in its sample. V gene TRBV7-2 combines with J gene TRBJ1-1; D is undetermined. This CDR3 comprises 14 residues. The germline V gene encodes CDR1 SGHTA and CDR2 FQGNSA. With 5 bases removed from V and 1 base from J, the gap between germline ends came to 11 bases. For the CDR3, the DNA is TGTGCCAGCAGCCCCGTCCCCCGGAACACTGAAGCTTTCTTT. Its protein is CASSPVPRNTEAFF.

This chain uses TRBV27 with TRBJ2-1, with D tentatively TRBD2 (5 bases). The CDR3 has 12 amino acids. The germline gives CDR1 MNHEY, CDR2 SMNVEV (reference sequence). Trimming removed 7 bases from V and 10 bases from J, with 14 bases in between. The CDR3 reads CASTGGPQEQFF. Written as DNA, the CDR3 is TGTGCCAGCACAGGAGGCCCGCAAGAGCAGTTCTTC.

The chain joins TRBV7-9 to TRBJ1-5; the D gene is possibly TRBD1 (5 bases). Trimming removed 5 bases at V and 8 bases at J, with 13 bases between. The CDR3 spans 13 residues. CDR1 SEHNR and CDR2 FQNEAQ come from the germline V gene (reference sequence). The CDR3 sequence is CASSRDSPEPQHF. CDR3 DNA sequence: TGTGCCAGCAGCCGGGACTCGCCAGAGCCCCAGCATTTT.

This clone appeared a few times. In DNA form, the CDR3 reads TGTGCCTGGAGTCCCGGGGTTTTAAGTAGCAGCTCCTACGAGCAGTACTTC. Its protein is CAWSPGVLSSSSYEQYF. The V gene is TRBV30, the J gene TRBJ2-7, with a tentative D call TRBD2 (5 bases). This CDR3 has 17 amino acids. The germline V gene has CDR1 GTSNPN and CDR2 SVGIG (reference sequence). Trimming shortened V by 2 bases and J by 0 bases, and 20 bases separated the two germline ends.

The genes are TRBV27 and TRBJ2-7; D unresolved. The CDR3 is 13 amino acids. CDR1 and CDR2 from the germline V gene are MNHEY and SMNVEV (reference sequence). V gave up 4 bases and J gave up 1 base, with 8 bases separating them. The CDR3 protein is CASSYWGSYEQYF. CDR3 bases: TGTGCCAGCAGTTATTGGGGATCCTACGAGCAGTACTTC.

The chain uses TRBV7-9 and TRBJ2-7; maybe TRBD2 (6 bases). The CDR3 is 13 residues long. Germline V gives CDR1 SEHNR, CDR2 FQNEAQ (reference sequence). Trimming took off 10 bases at V and 5 bases at J, with 18 bases between the two ends. The CDR3 DNA reads TGTGCCACCGAGAGCCAGCGCGGGGACGAGCAGTACTTC. Protein sequence: CATESQRGDEQYF.

The genes are TRBV28 and TRBJ1-2, with D possibly being TRBD1 (6 bases). CDR1 is MDHEN, CDR2 SYDVKM, per germline. This CDR3 region has 15 residues. Trimming left V 3 bases short and J 3 bases short, with 14 bases between. This CDR3 is CASSFRRGVDYGYTF. CDR3 in DNA: TGTGCCAGCAGTTTTCGAAGGGGGGTGGACTATGGCTACACCTTC.

This chain links TRBV3-1 (or the pseudogene TRBV3-2) with TRBJ2-1, with D possibly matching TRBD2 (6 bases). CDR3 length equals 16 residues. The V gene lost 1 base and the J gene lost 10 bases, with 20 bases spanning the gap. In germline, CDR1 is LGHDT, CDR2 YNNKEL (reference sequence). The CDR3 sequence is CASSQVGGFGEGEQFF. The CDR3 DNA sequence: TGTGCCAGCAGCCAAGTGGGGGGATTCGGGGAAGGGGAGCAGTTCTTC.

The gene calls are TRBV5-1 and TRBJ1-2; D not certain. Trimming removed 0 bases from V and 8 bases from J, with 14 bases in between. The CDR3 sequence is 14 residues long. Germline values: CDR1 SGHRS, CDR2 YFSETQ. The CDR3 bases are TGCGCCAGCAGCTTGGACAGCACCTCGAGGGGCTACACCTTC. Its protein is CASSLDSTSRGYTF.

The rearrangement links TRBV11-3 to TRBJ2-1; 10 bases fit TRBD2. Germline V gives CDR1 SGHNT, CDR2 YENEEA. The CDR3 covers 17 residues. V was clipped by 4 bases and J by 0 bases; unmatched bases: 6. CDR3 sequence reads: CASSWASSGSSYNEQFF. In DNA, the CDR3 is TGTGCCAGCAGCTGGGCATCTAGCGGGAGCTCCTACAATGAGCAGTTCTTC.

The V and J genes are TRBV18 and TRBJ1-3, with D unresolved. CDR1 and CDR2 from the germline V gene are KGHSH and LQKENI. V lost 3 bases and J 4 bases, leaving 10 bases between the germline ends. This CDR3 is built from 14 residues. The CDR3, as DNA: TGTGCCAGCTCACCTGTTGATAACGGAAACACCATATATTTT. Encoded protein: CASSPVDNGNTIYF.

This chain connects TRBV9 to TRBJ2-3; D not resolved. The CDR3 contains 16 residues. Germline V gene data show CDR1 as SGDLS and CDR2 as YYNGEE. Deletions cut 4 bases from V and 4 bases from J, with 19 bases between. This CDR3 is CASSPQSGRHPDTQYF. In DNA form, the CDR3 reads TGTGCCAGCAGCCCTCAGTCGGGCCGTCACCCAGATACGCAGTATTTT.

The chain joins TRBV4-3 to TRBJ1-6; TRBD1 matches at 8 bases. V dropped 4 bases and J dropped 4; count of bases not matched to a gene: 0. The CDR3 length is 14 residues. Per germline, CDR1 LGHNA and CDR2 YSLEER. The CDR3 DNA reads TGCGCCAGCAGCCGGGACAGGTATAATTCACCCCTCCACTTT. As protein: CASSRDRYNSPLHF.

The chain employs TRBV3-1 (or the pseudogene TRBV3-2) and TRBJ2-2, with 10 nucleotides matching TRBD1. The CDR3 spans 18 residues. Germline assignment: CDR1 LGHDT and CDR2 YNNKEL (reference sequence). The V and J ends lost 4 bases and 7 bases, in that order; junction bases with no gene match: 15. In DNA, the CDR3 is TGTGCCAGCAGCCCGATACCGGGACAGGGGACGGGCAGCGGGGAGCTGTTTTTT. This encodes CASSPIPGQGTGSGELFF.

V and J are TRBV11-2 and TRBJ1-5; the D gene is possibly TRBD1 (5 bases). V lost 4 bases to trimming and J lost 7 bases, with 11 bases between them. The CDR3 covers 13 residues. CDR1 and CDR2 (germline): SGHAT, FQNNGV. This CDR3 is CASSSQGGQPQHF. The CDR3 DNA sequence: TGTGCCAGCAGCTCCCAGGGCGGCCAGCCCCAGCATTTT.

The rearrangement links TRBV3-1 (or the pseudogene TRBV3-2) to TRBJ2-7; 9 bases match TRBD1. The V gene's germline CDR1 is LGHDT and CDR2 YNNKEL (reference sequence). Trimming at V came to 3 bases and at J to 4 bases, leaving 7 bases not matched to a gene. This CDR3 comprises 15 residues. Written as DNA, the CDR3 is TGTGCCAGCAGCCATCCGGGACAGGGCGGGTACGAGCAGTACTTC. It codes for CASSHPGQGGYEQYF.

This clone was observed once. The V and J genes are TRBV5-1 and TRBJ2-6, with D tentatively TRBD2 (6 bases). CDR3 size: 16 residues. Trimming stripped 4 bases from V and 3 bases from J, with 14 bases between. Germline CDR1 is SGHRS and CDR2 is YFSETQ. CDR3 DNA: TGCGCCAGCAGCCGAGCGGGCGGCTTTGGGGCCAACGTCCTGACTTTC. Translation: CASSRAGGFGANVLTF.

In DNA form, the CDR3 reads TGTGCCAGCAGGGCCAGGGGATCCCACTATGGCTACACCTTC. Amino acid sequence: CASRARGSHYGYTF. The chain employs TRBV6-5 and TRBJ1-2; weak D call: TRBD1 (6 bases). The CDR3 runs to 14 residues. Germline CDR1 is MNHEY and CDR2 is SVGAGI. V was trimmed by 6 bases and J by 3 bases, leaving 14 bases between them.

The rearrangement links TRBV25-1 to TRBJ1-2; D might be TRBD1 (5 bases). Trimming pared 4 bases from V and 4 bases from J, leaving 13 bases between. The CDR3 runs to 14 residues. CDR1 is MGHDK and CDR2 is SYGVNS in the germline V gene. CDR3 loop: CASSASLDSYGYTF. CDR3 bases: TGTGCCAGCAGTGCCTCTCTCGACAGCTATGGCTACACCTTC.

The J gene is TRBJ1-3, the V gene TRBV4-3; D remains ambiguous. The CDR3 is made up of 18 amino acids. V was trimmed by 0 bases and J by 0 bases, leaving 15 bases between them. Per germline, CDR1 LGHNA and CDR2 YSLEER. CDR3 nucleotide sequence: TGCGCCAGCAGCCAAGACCGGGCAGCGGCTTACTCTGGAAACACCATATATTTT. This encodes CASSQDRAAAYSGNTIYF.

V is TRBV4-1 and J is TRBJ2-7; D might be TRBD2 (7 bases). The CDR3 covers 14 residues. The germline V and J ends were trimmed by 0 bases and 6 bases, with 12 bases remaining between them. The germline V gene encodes CDR1 MGHRA and CDR2 YSYEKL. CDR3 residues: CASSQEGGAGEQYF. CDR3 sequence (DNA): TGCGCCAGCAGCCAAGAGGGGGGGGCCGGCGAGCAGTACTTC.

The rearrangement joins TRBV6-5 to TRBJ2-5, with 9 nucleotides matching TRBD2. CDR3 length equals 15 residues. Germline V gene data show CDR1 as MNHEY and CDR2 as SVGAGI. V gave up 6 bases and J gave up 7 bases; unmatched junction bases: 12. CDR3 amino acids: CASSPPTSGKGTQYF. The CDR3 bases are TGTGCCAGCAGCCCCCCGACTAGCGGAAAGGGGACCCAGTACTTC.

The gene calls are TRBV6-5 and TRBJ1-3; D is unresolved. V was shortened by 4 bases and J by 4 bases, with 2 bases between the two germline ends. Germline V gene lookup returns CDR1 MNHEY and CDR2 SVGAGI. CDR3 size: 11 residues. The CDR3 DNA reads TGTGCCAGCAGTTTGGGAAACACCATATATTTT. Amino acid sequence: CASSLGNTIYF.

In nucleotides, the CDR3 is TGTGCCAGCAGTTACGAGACGGCACCTGGAAACACCATATATTTT. This gives the protein CASSYETAPGNTIYF. The chain combines TRBV6-5 with TRBJ1-3; D is undetermined. The germline V gene encodes CDR1 MNHEY and CDR2 SVGAGI. The V end lost 2 bases, the J end lost 2 bases, and 10 bases lay between the germline ends. The CDR3 totals 15 residues.

The CDR3 DNA follows: TGCAGTCCAATAGCGGACAATGAGCAGTTCTTC. Translation: CSPIADNEQFF. The V gene is TRBV20-1, the J gene TRBJ2-1, with TRBD2 as a possible D gene (6 bases). V shed 8 bases and J shed 5 bases, with 10 bases lying between them. Per the germline V gene, CDR1 is DFQATT and CDR2 is SNEGSKA (reference sequence). The CDR3 has 11 amino acids.

This rearrangement joins TRBV7-9 to TRBJ1-4, with a possible D match to TRBD1 (5 bases). The CDR3 is 14 amino acids. The germline V gene has CDR1 SEHNR and CDR2 FQNEAQ (reference sequence). With 2 bases removed from V and 7 bases from J, the gap between germline ends came to 11 bases. CDR3 coding DNA: TGTGCCAGCAGCTTACTCGCAACAGGTGAAAAACTGTTTTTT. It is translated as CASSLLATGEKLFF.

This clone was seen once. The chain is built from TRBV7-2 and TRBJ2-7; a weak D match, TRBD1 (5 bases). The CDR3 is 12 residues long. The germline gives CDR1 SGHTA, CDR2 FQGNSA. With 2 bases removed from V and 6 bases from J, the gap between germline ends came to 8 bases. DNA for the CDR3: TGTGCCAGCAGCTTAAATCAGGGCGAGCAGTACTTC. Protein product: CASSLNQGEQYF.

The chain employs TRBV18 and TRBJ1-2; D unclear. CDR1 KGHSH and CDR2 LQKENI come from the germline V gene. The CDR3 length is 14 residues. V lost 2 bases to trimming and J lost 1 base, with 8 bases between them. In nucleotides, the CDR3 is TGTGCCAGCTCACCATCTCGAGATAACTATGGCTACACCTTC. This gives the protein CASSPSRDNYGYTF.

V is TRBV19 and J is TRBJ2-3, with TRBD2 matching 7 bases. This CDR3 comprises 16 residues. Germline values: CDR1 LNHDA, CDR2 SQIVND (reference sequence). With 5 bases clipped from V and 6 bases from J, the junction kept 14 bases outside the gene matches. The chain's CDR3 is CASSWSVARETDTQYF. Here the CDR3 DNA reads TGTGCCAGTAGTTGGTCCGTGGCGCGGGAGACCGATACGCAGTATTTT.

V and J are TRBV18 and TRBJ2-1; D is uncertain. V shed 2 bases and J shed 4 bases, with 24 bases lying between them. This CDR3 spans 19 amino acids. Germline CDR1 reads KGHSH; CDR2 reads LQKENI. The CDR3 here is CASSPTAQWDTTLYNEQFF. The CDR3 region has the DNA TGTGCCAGCTCACCAACCGCCCAATGGGATACGACCCTGTACAATGAGCAGTTCTTC.